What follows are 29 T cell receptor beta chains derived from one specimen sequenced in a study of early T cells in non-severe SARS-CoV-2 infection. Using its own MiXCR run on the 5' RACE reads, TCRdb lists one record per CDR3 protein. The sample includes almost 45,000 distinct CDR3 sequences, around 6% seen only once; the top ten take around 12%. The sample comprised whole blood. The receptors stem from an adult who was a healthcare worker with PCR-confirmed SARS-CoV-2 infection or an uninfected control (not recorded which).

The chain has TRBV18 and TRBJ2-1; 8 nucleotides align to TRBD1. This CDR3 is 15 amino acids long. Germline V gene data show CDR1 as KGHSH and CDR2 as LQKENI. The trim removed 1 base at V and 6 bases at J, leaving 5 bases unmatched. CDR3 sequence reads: CASSPRTGNSNEQFF. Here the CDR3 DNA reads TGTGCCAGCTCACCACGGACAGGGAATTCCAATGAGCAGTTCTTC.

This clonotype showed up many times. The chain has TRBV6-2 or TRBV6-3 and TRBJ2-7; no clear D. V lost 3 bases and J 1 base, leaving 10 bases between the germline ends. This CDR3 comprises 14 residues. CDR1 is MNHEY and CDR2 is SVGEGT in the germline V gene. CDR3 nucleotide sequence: TGTGCCAGCAGTTATTGGATCAATTCCTACGAGCAGTACTTC. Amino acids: CASSYWINSYEQYF.

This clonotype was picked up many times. CDR3 sequence reads: CASSYRADYGYTF. The CDR3 bases are TGTGCCAGCAGCTACAGGGCCGACTATGGCTACACCTTC. The chain recombines TRBV7-9 with TRBJ1-2, with TRBD1 as a possible D gene (6 bases). The CDR3 totals 13 residues. Trimming left V 4 bases short and J 3 bases short, with 9 bases between. The germline V gene has CDR1 SEHNR and CDR2 FQNEAQ (reference sequence).

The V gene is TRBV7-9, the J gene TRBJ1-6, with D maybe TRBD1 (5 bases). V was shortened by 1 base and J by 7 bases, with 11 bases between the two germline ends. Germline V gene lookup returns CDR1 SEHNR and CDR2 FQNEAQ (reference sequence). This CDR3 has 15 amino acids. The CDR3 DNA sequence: TGTGCCAGCAGCTTAGATGGGGCTCGGAATTCACCCCTCCACTTT. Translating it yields CASSLDGARNSPLHF.

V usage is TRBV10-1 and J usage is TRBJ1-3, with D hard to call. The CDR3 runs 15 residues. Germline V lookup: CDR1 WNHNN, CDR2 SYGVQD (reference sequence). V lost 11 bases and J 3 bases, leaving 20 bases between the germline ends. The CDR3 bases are TGCGCCGCTTCCCCCGTCGCGGCAAGTGGAAACACCATATATTTT. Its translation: CAASPVAASGNTIYF.

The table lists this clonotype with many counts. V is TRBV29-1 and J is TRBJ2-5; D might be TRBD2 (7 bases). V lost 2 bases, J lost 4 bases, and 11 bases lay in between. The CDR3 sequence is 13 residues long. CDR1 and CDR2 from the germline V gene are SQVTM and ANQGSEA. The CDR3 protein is CSVERGGGETQYF. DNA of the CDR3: TGCAGCGTTGAAAGGGGGGGAGGAGAGACCCAGTACTTC. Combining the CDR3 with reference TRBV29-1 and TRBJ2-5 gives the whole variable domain SAVISQKPSRDICQRGTSLTIQCQVDSQVTMMFWYRQQPGQSLTLIATANQGSEATYESGFVIDKFPISRPNLTFSTLTVSNMSPEDSSIYLCSVERGGGETQYFGPGTRLLVL.

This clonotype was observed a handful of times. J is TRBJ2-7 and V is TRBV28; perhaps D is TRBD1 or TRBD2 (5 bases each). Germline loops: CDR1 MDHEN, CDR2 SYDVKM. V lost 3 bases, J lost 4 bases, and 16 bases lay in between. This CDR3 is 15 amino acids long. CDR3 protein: CASSFGSGTEYEQYF. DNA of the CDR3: TGTGCCAGCAGTTTTGGCTCCGGGACGGAGTACGAGCAGTACTTC.

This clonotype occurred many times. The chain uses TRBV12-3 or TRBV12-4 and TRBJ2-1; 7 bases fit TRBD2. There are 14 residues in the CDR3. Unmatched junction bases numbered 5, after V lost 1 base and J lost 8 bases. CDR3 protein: CASSLGTSFDEQFF. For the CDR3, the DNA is TGTGCCAGCAGTTTAGGGACTAGTTTTGATGAGCAGTTCTTC.

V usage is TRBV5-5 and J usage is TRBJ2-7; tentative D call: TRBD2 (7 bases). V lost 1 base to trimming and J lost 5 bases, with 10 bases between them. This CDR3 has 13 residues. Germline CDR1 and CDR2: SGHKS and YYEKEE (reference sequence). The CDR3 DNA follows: TGTGCCAGCAGCTTGCGGGGGGCCCACGAGCAGTACTTC. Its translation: CASSLRGAHEQYF.

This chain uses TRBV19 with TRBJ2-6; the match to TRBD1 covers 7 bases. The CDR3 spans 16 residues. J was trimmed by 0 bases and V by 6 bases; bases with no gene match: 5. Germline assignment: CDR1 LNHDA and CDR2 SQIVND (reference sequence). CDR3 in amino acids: CASRDRLLSGANVLTF. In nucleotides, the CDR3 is TGTGCCAGTAGGGACAGGCTTCTCTCTGGGGCCAACGTCCTGACTTTC.

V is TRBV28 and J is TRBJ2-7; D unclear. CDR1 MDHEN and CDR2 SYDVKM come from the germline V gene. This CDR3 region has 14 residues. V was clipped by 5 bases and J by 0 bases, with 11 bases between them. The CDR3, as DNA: TGTGCCAGCAGTCAGAACACGAACTCCTACGAGCAGTACTTC. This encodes CASSQNTNSYEQYF.

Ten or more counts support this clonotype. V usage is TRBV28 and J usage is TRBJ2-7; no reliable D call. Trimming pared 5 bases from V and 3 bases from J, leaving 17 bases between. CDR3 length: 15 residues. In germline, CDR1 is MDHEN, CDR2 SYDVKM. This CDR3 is CASSPPRPELYEQYF. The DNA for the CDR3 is TGTGCCAGCAGTCCCCCCCGACCCGAACTCTACGAGCAGTACTTC.

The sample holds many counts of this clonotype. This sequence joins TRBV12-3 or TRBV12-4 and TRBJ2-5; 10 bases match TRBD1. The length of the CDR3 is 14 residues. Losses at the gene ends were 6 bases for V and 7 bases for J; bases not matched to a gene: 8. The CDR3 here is CASRRDRGTATQYF. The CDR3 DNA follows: TGTGCCAGCAGACGGGACAGGGGAACCGCGACCCAGTACTTC.

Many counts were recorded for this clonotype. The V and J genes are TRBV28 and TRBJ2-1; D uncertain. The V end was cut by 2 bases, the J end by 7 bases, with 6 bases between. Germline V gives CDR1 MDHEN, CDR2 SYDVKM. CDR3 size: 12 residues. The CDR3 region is CASSLLPNEQFF. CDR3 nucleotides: TGTGCCAGCAGTTTACTGCCGAATGAGCAGTTCTTC.

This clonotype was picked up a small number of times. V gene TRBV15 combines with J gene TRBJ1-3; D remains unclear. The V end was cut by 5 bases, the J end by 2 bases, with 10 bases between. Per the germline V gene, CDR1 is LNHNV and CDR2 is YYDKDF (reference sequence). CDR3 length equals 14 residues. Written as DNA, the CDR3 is TGTGCCACCAGCCCTCAGGCGGCTGGAAACACCATATATTTT. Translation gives CATSPQAAGNTIYF.

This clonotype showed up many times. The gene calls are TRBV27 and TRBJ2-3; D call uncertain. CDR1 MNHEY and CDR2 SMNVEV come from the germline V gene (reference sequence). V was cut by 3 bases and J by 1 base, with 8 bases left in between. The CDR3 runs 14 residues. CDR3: CASSFRTRTDTQYF. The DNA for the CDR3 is TGTGCCAGCAGTTTTAGAACGCGCACAGATACGCAGTATTTT.

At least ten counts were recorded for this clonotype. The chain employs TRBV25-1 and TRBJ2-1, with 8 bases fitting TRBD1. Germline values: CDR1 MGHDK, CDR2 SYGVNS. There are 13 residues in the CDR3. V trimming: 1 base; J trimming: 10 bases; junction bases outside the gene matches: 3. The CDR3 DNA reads TGTGCCAGCAGTGAATTAAGGACAGGGGAGCAGTTCTTC. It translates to CASSELRTGEQFF. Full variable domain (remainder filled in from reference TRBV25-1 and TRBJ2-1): EADIYQTPRYLVIGTGKKITLECSQTMGHDKMYWYQQDPGMELHLIHYSYGVNSTEKGDLSSESTVSRIRTEHFPLTLESARPSHTSQYLCASSELRTGEQFFGPGTRLTVL.

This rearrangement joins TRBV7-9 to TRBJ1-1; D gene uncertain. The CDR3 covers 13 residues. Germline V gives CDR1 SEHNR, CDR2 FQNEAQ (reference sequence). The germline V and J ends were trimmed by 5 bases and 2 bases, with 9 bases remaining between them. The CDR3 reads CASSLGSNTEAFF. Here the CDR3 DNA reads TGTGCCAGCAGCCTAGGGAGCAACACTGAAGCTTTCTTT.

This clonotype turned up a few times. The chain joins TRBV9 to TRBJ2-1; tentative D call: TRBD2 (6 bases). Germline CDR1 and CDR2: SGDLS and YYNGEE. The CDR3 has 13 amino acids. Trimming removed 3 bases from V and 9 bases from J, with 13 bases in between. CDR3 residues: CASSGEAVGEQFF. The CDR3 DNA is TGTGCCAGCAGCGGGGAGGCCGTGGGTGAGCAGTTCTTC.

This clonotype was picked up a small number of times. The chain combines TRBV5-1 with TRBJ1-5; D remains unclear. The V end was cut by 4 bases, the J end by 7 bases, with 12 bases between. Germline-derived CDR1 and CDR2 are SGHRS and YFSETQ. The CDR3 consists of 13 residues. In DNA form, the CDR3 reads TGCGCCAGCAGCGAGGGCCCGGGACAGCCCCAGCATTTT. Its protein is CASSEGPGQPQHF.

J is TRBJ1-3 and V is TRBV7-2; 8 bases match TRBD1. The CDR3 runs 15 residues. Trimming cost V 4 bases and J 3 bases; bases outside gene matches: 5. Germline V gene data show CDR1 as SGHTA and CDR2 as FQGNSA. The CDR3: CASSSRTGLGNTIYF. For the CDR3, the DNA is TGTGCCAGCAGCTCACGGACAGGGCTTGGAAACACCATATATTTT.

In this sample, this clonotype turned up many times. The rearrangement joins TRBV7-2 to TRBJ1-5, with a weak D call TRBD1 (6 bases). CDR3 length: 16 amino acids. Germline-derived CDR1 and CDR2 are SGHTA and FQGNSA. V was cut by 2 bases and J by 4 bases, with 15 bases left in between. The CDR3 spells CASSLMGQILNQPQHF. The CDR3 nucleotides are TGTGCCAGCAGCTTAATGGGACAAATCCTTAATCAGCCCCAGCATTTT.

The DNA for the CDR3 is TGCAGGGGGGGACATAATGAAAAACTGTTTTTT. It encodes CRGGHNEKLFF. The chain carries TRBV29-1 and TRBJ1-4; tentative D call: TRBD1 (6 bases). The CDR3 is 11 amino acids. The germline V gene has CDR1 SQVTM and CDR2 ANQGSEA.

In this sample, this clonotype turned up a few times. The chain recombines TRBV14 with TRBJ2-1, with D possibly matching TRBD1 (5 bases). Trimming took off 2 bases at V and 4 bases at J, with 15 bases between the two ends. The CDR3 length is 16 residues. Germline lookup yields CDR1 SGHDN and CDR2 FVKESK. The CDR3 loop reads CASSQTRQPPYNEQFF. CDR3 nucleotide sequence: TGTGCCAGCAGCCAAACCCGACAGCCGCCTTACAATGAGCAGTTCTTC.

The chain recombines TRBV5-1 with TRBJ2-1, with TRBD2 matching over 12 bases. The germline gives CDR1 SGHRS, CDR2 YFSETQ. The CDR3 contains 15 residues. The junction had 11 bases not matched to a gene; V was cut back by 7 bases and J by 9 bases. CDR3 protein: CASRYGLAGNIEQFF. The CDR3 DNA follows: TGCGCCAGCCGATACGGACTAGCGGGGAATATTGAGCAGTTCTTC.

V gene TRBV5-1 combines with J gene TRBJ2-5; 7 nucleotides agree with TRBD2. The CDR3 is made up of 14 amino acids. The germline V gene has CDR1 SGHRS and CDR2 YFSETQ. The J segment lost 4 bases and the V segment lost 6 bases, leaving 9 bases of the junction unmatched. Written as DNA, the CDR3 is TGCGCCAGCAATCGCGGGGGAAGCACAGAGACCCAGTACTTC. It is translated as CASNRGGSTETQYF.

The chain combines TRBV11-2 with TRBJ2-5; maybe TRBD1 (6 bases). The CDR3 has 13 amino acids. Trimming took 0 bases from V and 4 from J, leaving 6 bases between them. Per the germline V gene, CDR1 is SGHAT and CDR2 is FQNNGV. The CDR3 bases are TGTGCCAGCAGCTTAGACAGGGGAGAGACCCAGTACTTC. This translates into CASSLDRGETQYF.

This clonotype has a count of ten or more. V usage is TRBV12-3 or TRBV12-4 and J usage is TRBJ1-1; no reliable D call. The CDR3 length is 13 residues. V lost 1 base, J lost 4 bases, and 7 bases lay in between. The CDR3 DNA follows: TGTGCCAGCAGTTTAGGGGCGCGCACTGAAGCTTTCTTT. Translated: CASSLGARTEAFF.

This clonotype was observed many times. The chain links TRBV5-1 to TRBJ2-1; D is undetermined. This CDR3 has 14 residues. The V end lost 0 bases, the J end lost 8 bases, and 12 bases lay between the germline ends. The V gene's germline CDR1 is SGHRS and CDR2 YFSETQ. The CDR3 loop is CASSLESGSYEQFF. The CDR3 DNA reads TGCGCCAGCAGCTTGGAGTCTGGCAGCTATGAGCAGTTCTTC.